This TCR beta chain was obtained from a study of T cells in localized non-small cell lung cancer. Whole-study findings and limits: As only one tumor region underwent sequencing, heterogeneity remains possible. The study detected a median approximately 55 of the top 100 tumor clones in adjacent lung. Among blood samples, higher T cell density accompanied longer overall survival.

Between the trimmed V and J ends, which lost 5 bases and 2 bases, there was a span of 14 bases. Germline lookup yields CDR1 MNHGY and CDR2 SAAAGT. The CDR3 is 15 residues long. Using immunoSEQ multiplex PCR, the repertoire was profiled, and TCRdb retains in-frame clones only, with some absent. The sample lists roughly 1,300 clones, 36% occurring once. In its sample, this clone ranks as large (0.1 to 1%). The antigen is not known. V usage is TRBV6-8 and J usage is TRBJ2-3; D is uncertain. The source is a woman aged 18 to 50 with stage I lung adenocarcinoma. The sample in question was lung tumor tissue, obtained before any cancer treatment. This chain's CDR3 is CASSAYVGSTDTQYF. CDR3 sequence (DNA): TGTGCCAGCAGTGCCTACGTCGGTTCCACAGATACGCAGTATTTT.